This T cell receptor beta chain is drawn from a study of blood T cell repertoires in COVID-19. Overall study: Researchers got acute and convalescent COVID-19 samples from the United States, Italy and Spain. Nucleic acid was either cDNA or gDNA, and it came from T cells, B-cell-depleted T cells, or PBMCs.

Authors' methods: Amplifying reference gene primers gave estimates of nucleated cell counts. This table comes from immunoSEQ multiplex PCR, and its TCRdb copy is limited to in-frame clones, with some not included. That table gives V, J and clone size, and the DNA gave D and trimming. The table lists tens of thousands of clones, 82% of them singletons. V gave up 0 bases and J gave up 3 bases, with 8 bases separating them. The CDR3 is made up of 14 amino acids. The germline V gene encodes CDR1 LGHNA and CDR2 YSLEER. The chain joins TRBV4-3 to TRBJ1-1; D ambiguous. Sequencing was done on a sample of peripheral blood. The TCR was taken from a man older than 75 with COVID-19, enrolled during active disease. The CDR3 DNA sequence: TGCGCCAGCAGCCAAGATTACGTAGACACTGAAGCTTTCTTT. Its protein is CASSQDYVDTEAFF.